A selection of T cell receptor beta chains follows, all from one sample in a study of glioma-infiltrating T cells. One entry per CDR3 protein results from TCRdb running MiXCR on the multiplex PCR reads. The table has some 150,000 distinct CDR3 sequences, roughly 43% seen once. Sequencing used glioma tissue, nonneoplastic brain tissue, or PBMCs (not recorded which). The receptors come from a human donor with low-grade glioma or glioblastoma, undergoing nonglioma brain surgery, or in good health (not recorded which). The CDR3 runs from the conserved cysteine through the conserved F or W. The D gene is left open where the match is weak. Clone size is given for some rows only: seen once, a few or many times, or a class if the clone is expanded.

v_call	cdr3_length	d_call	j_call	clone_size	cdr3_aa	cdr3_nt
TRBV6-1	14	-	TRBJ2-3	-	CASSLNSGTDTQYF	TGTGCCAGCAGTTTAAACTCTGGCACAGATACGCAGTATTTT
TRBV6-1	14	-	TRBJ2-5	few	CASSPGTNGETQYF	TGTGCCAGCAGTCCAGGGACCAACGGGGAGACCCAGTACTTC
TRBV27	13	-	TRBJ2-5	many	CASGKQSQETQYF	TGTGCCAGCGGCAAGCAGTCCCAAGAGACCCAGTACTTC
TRBV19	16	TRBD2	TRBJ2-3	-	CASSSGLAGVVDTQYF	TGTGCCAGTAGTAGTGGACTAGCGGGAGTTGTAGATACGCAGTATTTT
TRBV20-1	15	TRBD2	TRBJ2-1	-	CSARLSGGPYNEQFF	TGCAGTGCTAGGTTGAGCGGGGGGCCCTACAATGAGCAGTTCTTC
TRBV6-2/TRBV6-3	16	-	TRBJ1-1	-	CASSYYGPPSQTEAFF	TGTGCCAGCAGTTACTATGGGCCGCCTAGTCAAACTGAAGCTTTCTTT
TRBV2	12	-	TRBJ1-1	few	CASSAGRTEAFF	TGTGCCAGCAGTGCCGGGAGGACTGAAGCTTTCTTT
TRBV6-1	12	TRBD2	TRBJ2-5	many	CAMLADQETQYF	TGTGCCATGCTAGCGGACCAAGAGACCCAGTACTTC
TRBV7-2	13	-	TRBJ2-7	few	CASSYPLRNEQYF	TGTGCCAGCAGCTACCCCTTGAGAAACGAGCAGTACTTC
TRBV6-1	11	-	TRBJ2-3	-	CASSPDSRQYF	TGTGCCAGCAGTCCCGATTCAAGGCAGTATTTT
TRBV7-6	11	-	TRBJ1-3	many	CASRLGNTIYF	TGTGCCAGCAGGTTGGGAAACACCATATATTTT
TRBV12-3/TRBV12-4	15	-	TRBJ1-1	-	CASSLLTGANTEAFF	TGTGCCAGCAGTTTACTAACAGGAGCCAACACTGAAGCTTTCTTT
TRBV20-1	14	-	TRBJ1-5	-	CSARDPGVAQPQHF	TGCAGTGCTAGAGATCCAGGGGTAGCTCAGCCCCAGCATTTT
TRBV7-2	13	-	TRBJ1-1	-	CASSSSLNTEAFF	TGTGCCAGCAGCTCTAGTCTCAACACTGAAGCTTTCTTT